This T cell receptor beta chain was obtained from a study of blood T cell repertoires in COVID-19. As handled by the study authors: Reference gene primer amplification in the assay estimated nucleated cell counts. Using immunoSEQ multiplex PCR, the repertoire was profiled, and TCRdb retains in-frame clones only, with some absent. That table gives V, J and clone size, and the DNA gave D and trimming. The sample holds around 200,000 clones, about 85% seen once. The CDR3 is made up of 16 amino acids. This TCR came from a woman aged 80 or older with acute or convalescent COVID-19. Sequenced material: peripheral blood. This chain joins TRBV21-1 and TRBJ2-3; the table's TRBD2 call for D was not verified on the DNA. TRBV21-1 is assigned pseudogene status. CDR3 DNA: TGTGCCAGCCTCAGGCCCCGGGGGGGCGGTACAGATACGCAGTATTTT. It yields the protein CASLRPRGGGTDTQYF.